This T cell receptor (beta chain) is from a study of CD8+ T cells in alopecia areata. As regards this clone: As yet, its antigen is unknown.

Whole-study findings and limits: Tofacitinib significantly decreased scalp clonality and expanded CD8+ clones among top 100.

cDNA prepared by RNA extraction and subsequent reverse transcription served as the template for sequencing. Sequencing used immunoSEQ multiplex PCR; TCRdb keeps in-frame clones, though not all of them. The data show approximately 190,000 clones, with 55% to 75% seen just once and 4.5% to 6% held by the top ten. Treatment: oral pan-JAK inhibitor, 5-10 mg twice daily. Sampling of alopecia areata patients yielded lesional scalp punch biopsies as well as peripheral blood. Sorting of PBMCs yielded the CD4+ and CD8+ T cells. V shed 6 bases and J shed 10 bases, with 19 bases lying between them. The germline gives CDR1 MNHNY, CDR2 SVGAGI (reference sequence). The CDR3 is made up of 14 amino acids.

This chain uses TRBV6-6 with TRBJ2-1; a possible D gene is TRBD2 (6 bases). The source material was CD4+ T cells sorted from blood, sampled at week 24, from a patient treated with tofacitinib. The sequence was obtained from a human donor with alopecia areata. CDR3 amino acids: CASRSGPAEWEQFF. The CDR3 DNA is TGTGCCAGCAGAAGCGGGCCCGCCGAATGGGAGCAGTTCTTC.